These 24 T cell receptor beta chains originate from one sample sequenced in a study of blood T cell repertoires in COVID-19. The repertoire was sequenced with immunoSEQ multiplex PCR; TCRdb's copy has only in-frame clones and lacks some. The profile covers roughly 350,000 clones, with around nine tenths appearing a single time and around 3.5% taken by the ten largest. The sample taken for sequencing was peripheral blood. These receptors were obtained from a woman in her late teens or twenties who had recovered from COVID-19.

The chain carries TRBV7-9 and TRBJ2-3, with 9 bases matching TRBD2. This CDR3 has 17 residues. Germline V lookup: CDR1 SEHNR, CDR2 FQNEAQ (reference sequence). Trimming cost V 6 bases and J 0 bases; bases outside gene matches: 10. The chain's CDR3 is CASRPWTSVASTDTQYF. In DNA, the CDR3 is TGTGCCAGCAGACCCTGGACTAGCGTAGCAAGCACAGATACGCAGTATTTT.

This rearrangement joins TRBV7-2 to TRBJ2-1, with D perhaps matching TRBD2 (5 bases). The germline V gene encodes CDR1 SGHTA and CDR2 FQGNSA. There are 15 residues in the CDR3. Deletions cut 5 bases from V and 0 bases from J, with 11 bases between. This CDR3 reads CASSPRAYSYNEQFF. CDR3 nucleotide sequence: TGTGCCAGCAGCCCGAGGGCCTACTCCTACAATGAGCAGTTCTTC.

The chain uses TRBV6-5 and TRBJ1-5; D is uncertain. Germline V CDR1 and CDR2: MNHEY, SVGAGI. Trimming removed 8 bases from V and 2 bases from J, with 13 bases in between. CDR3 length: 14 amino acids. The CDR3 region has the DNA TGTGCCAGCTCCCTGCCACGGGGCAATCAGCCCCAGCATTTT. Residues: CASSLPRGNQPQHF.

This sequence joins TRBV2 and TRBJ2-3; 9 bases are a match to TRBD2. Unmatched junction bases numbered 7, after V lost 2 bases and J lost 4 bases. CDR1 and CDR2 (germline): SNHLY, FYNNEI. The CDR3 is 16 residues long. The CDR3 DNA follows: TGTGCCAGCAGTGAACCCAGCGGGAGGATGCCAGATACGCAGTATTTT. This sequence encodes CASSEPSGRMPDTQYF.

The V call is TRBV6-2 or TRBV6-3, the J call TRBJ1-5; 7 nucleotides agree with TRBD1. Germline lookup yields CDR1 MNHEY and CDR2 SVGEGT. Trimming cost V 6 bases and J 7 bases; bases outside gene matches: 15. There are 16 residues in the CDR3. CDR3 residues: CASSPRINRGRQPQHF. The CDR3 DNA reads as TGTGCCAGCAGCCCAAGAATCAACAGGGGCAGACAGCCCCAGCATTTT.

This chain's CDR3 is CATSDWGSGSSGANVLTF. CDR3 in DNA: TGTGCCACCAGTGATTGGGGTAGCGGGTCCTCTGGGGCCAACGTCCTGACTTTC. The chain uses TRBV24-1 and TRBJ2-6, with 7 positions matching TRBD2. V shed 2 bases, J shed 0 bases, and the junction held 6 bases outside the gene matches. Germline values: CDR1 KGHDR, CDR2 SFDVKD. This CDR3 has 18 amino acids.

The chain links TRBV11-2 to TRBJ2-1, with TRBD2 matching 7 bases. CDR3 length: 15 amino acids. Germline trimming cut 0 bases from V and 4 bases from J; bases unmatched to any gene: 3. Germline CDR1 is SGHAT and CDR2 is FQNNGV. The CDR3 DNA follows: TGTGCCAGCAGCTTAGATGGGCGGGAGTACAATGAGCAGTTCTTC. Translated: CASSLDGREYNEQFF.

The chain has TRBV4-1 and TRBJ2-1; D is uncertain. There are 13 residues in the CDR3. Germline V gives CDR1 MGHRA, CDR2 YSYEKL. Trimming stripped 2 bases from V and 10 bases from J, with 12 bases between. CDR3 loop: CASSQFRQVEQFF. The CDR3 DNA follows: TGCGCCAGCAGCCAATTTCGGCAGGTCGAGCAGTTCTTC.

The CDR3 sequence is CASSDPRQGPNTGELFF. The CDR3 DNA is TGTGCCAGCAGCGACCCGAGACAGGGGCCGAACACCGGGGAGCTGTTTTTT. This rearrangement joins TRBV9 to TRBJ2-2; 8 bases fit TRBD1. Germline trimming cut 3 bases from V and 0 bases from J; bases unmatched to any gene: 7. The germline gives CDR1 SGDLS, CDR2 YYNGEE. The CDR3 has 17 residues.

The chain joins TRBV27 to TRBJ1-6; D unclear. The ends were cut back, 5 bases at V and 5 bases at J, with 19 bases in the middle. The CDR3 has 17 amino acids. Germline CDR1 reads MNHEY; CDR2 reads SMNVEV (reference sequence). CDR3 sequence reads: CASSSYLRGKDNSPLHF. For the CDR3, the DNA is TGTGCCAGCAGTAGCTATCTCCGGGGAAAAGATAATTCACCCCTCCACTTT.

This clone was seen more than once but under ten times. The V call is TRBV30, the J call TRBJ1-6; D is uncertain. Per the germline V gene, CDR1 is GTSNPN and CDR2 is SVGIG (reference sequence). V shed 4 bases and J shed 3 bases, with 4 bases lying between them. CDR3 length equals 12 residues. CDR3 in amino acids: CAWTDYNSPLHF. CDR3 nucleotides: TGTGCCTGGACAGACTATAATTCACCCCTCCACTTT.

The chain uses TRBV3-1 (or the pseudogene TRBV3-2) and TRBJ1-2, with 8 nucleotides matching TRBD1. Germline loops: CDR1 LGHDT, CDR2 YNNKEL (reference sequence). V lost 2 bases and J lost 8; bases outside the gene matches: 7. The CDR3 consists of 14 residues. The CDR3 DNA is TGTGCCAGCAGCCAAAGGGACAGGCTGTCCGGCTACACCTTC. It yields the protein CASSQRDRLSGYTF.

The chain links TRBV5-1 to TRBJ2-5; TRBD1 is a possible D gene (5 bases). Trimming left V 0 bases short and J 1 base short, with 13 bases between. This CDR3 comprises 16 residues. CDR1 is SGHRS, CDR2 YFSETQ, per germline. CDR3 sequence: CASSLEVRTTQETQYF. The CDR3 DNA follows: TGCGCCAGCAGCTTGGAGGTGAGGACAACCCAAGAGACCCAGTACTTC.

DNA for the CDR3: TGTGCCAGCAACCTGGACAGGGGCCTAGCGGAGCACAATGAGCAGTTCTTC. Its translation is CASNLDRGLAEHNEQFF. This chain connects TRBV2 to TRBJ2-1; the match to TRBD1 covers 9 bases. CDR3 length equals 17 residues. CDR1 is SNHLY, CDR2 FYNNEI, per germline. V was pared by 7 bases and J by 5 bases, with 15 bases of the junction left unmatched.

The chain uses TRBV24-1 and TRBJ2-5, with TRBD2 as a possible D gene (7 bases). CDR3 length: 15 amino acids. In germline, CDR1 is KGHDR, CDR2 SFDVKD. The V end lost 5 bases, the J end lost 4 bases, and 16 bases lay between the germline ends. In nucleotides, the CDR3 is TGTGCCACCAGTGCATCGGGGGGCTCGGGAGAGACCCAGTACTTC. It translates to CATSASGGSGETQYF.

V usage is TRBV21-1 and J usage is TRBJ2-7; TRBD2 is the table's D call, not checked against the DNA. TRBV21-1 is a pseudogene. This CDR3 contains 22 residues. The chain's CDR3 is CASSKFVLKVRREGLVSYEQYV. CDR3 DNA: TGTGCCAGCAGCAAATTTGTTCTAAAGGTTCGGCGGGAGGGCCTCGTCTCTTACGAGCAGTACGTC.

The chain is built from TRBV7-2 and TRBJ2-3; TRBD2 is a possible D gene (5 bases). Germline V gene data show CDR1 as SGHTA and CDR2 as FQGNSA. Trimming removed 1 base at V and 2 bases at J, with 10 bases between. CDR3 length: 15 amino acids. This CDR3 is CASSLGGAYTDTQYF. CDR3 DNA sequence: TGTGCCAGCAGCTTAGGGGGAGCCTACACAGATACGCAGTATTTT. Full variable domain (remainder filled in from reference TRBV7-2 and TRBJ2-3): GAGVSQSPSNKVTEKGKDVELRCDPISGHTALYWYRQSLGQGLEFLIYFQGNSAPDKSGLPSDRFSAERTGGSVSTLTIQRTQQEDSAVYLCASSLGGAYTDTQYFGPGTRLTVL.

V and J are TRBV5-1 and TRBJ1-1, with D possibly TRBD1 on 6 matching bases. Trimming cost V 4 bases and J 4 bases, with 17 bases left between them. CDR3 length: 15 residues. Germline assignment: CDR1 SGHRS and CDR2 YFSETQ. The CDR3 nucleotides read TGCGCCAGCAGCCAAGGAGGGGGGGCGACCACTGAAGCTTTCTTT. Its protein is CASSQGGGATTEAFF.

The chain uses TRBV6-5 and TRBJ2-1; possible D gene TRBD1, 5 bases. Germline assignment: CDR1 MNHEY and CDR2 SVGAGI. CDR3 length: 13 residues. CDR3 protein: CASWGRQYNEQFF. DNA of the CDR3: TGTGCTAGCTGGGGCAGGCAATACAATGAGCAGTTCTTC.

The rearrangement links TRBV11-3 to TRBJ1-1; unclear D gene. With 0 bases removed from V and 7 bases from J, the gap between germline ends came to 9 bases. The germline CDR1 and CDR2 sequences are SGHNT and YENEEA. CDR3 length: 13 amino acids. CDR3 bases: TGTGCCAGCAGCTTAGAAGAATACAGTGAAGCTTTCTTT. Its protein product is CASSLEEYSEAFF.

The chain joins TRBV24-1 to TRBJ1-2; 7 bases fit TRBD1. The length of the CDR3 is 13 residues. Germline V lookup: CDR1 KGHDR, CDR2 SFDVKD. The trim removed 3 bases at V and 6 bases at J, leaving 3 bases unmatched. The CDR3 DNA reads TGTGCCACCAGTGATCGGACAGGCCATGGCTACACCTTC. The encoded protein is CATSDRTGHGYTF.

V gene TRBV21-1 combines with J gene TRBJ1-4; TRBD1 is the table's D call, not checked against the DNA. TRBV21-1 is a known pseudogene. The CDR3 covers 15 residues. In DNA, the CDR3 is TGTGCCAGTCTACCTGTAAGGGGTGGTGGTGAAAAACTGTTTTTT. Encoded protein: CASLPVRGGGEKLFF.

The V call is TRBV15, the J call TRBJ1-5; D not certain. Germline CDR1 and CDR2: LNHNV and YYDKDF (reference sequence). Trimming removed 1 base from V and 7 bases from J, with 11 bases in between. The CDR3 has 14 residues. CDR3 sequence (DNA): TGTGCCACCAGCAGAGTCTGGGAGGGCCAGCCCCAGCATTTT. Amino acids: CATSRVWEGQPQHF.

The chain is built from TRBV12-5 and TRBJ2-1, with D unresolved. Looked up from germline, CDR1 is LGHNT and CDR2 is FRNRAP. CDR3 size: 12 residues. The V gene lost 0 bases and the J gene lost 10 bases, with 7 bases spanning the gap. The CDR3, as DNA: TGTGCTAGTGGTTTGGTACCCAGAGAGCAGTTCTTC. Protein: CASGLVPREQFF.